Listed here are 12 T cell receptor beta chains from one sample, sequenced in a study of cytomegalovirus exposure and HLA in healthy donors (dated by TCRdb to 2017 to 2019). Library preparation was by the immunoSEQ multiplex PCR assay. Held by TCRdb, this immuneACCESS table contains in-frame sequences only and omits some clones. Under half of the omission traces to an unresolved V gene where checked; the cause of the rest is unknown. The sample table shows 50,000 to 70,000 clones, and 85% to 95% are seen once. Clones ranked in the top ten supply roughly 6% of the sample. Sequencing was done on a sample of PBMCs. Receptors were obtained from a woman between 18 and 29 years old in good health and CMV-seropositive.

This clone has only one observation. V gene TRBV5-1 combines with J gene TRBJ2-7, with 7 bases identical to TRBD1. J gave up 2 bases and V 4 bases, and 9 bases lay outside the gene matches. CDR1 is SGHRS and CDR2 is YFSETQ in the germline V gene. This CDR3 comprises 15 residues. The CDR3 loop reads CASSISTGLTYEQYF. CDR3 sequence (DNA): TGCGCCAGCAGCATATCGACAGGGCTTACCTACGAGCAGTACTTC. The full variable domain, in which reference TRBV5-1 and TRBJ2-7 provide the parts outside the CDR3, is KAGVTQTPRYLIKTRGQQVTLSCSPISGHRSVSWYQQTPGQGLQFLFEYFSETQRNKGNFPGRFSGRQFSNSRSEMNVSTLELGDSALYLCASSISTGLTYEQYFGPGTRLTVT.

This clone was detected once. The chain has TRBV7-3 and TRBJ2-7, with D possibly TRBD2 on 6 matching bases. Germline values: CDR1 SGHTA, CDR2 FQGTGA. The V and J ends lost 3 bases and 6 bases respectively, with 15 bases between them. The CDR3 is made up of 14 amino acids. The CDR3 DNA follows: TGTGCCAGCAGCTTGAGGAGGGGTCGATGCGAGCAGTACTTC. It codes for CASSLRRGRCEQYF.

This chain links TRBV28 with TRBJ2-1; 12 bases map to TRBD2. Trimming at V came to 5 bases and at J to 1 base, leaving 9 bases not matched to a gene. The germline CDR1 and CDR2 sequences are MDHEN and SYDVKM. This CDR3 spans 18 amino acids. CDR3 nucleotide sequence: TGTGCCAGCAGTCCACTAGCGGGAGGAAGGATTTCCTACAATGAGCAGTTCTTC. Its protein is CASSPLAGGRISYNEQFF.

The CDR3, as DNA: TGTGCCAGTAGTATCGGACAGGGGGCCGTTTACGAGCAGTACTTC. Translated: CASSIGQGAVYEQYF. J is TRBJ2-7 and V is TRBV19; TRBD1 matches 11 bases. Germline trimming cut 3 bases from V and 4 bases from J; bases unmatched to any gene: 5. Germline V gene data show CDR1 as LNHDA and CDR2 as SQIVND (reference sequence). The CDR3 extends over 15 amino acids.

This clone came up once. CDR3 nucleotides: TGTGCCAGTAAGGGCGGAGGGAGCAATCAGCCCCAGCATTTT. Its protein is CASKGGGSNQPQHF. The rearrangement links TRBV19 to TRBJ1-5, with no clear D. Germline CDR1 is LNHDA and CDR2 is SQIVND (reference sequence). Trimming took off 7 bases at V and 1 base at J, with 11 bases between the two ends. This CDR3 contains 14 residues.

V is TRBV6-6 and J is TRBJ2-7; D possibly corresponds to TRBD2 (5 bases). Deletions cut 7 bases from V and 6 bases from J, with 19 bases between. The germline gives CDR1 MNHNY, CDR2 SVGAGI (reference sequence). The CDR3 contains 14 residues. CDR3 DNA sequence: TGTGCCAGCACCAAACCAACGGAGCGGTCCGAGCAGTACTTC. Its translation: CASTKPTERSEQYF.

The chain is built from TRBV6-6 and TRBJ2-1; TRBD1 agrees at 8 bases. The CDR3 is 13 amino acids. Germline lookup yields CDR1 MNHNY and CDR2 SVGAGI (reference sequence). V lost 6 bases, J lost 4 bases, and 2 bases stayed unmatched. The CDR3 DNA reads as TGTGCCAGCAGGGACAGGGCTTACAATGAGCAGTTCTTC. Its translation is CASRDRAYNEQFF.

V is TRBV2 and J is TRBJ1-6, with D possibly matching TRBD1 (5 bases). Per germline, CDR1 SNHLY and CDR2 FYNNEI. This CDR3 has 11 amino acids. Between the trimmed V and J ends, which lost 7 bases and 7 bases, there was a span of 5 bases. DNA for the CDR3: TGTGCCAGCACAGGGAATTCACCCCTCCACTTT. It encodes CASTGNSPLHF.

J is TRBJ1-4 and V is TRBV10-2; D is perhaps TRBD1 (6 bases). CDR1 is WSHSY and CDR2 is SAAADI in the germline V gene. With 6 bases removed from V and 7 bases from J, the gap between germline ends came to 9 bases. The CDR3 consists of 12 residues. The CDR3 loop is CASSPRGEKLFF. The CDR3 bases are TGCGCCAGCAGCCCCAGGGGTGAAAAACTGTTTTTT.

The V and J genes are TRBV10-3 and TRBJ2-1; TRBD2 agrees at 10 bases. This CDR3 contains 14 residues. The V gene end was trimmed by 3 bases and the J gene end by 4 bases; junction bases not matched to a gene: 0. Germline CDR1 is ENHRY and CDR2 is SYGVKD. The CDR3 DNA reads TGTGCCATCAGTGAACTAGCGGGGTACAATGAGCAGTTCTTC. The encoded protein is CAISELAGYNEQFF.

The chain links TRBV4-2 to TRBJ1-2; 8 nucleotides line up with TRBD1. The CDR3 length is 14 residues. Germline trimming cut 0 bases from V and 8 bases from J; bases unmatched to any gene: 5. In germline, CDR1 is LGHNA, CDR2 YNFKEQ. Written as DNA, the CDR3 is TGTGCCAGCAGCCAAGAAGGACAGGGAGGAGGCTACACCTTC. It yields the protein CASSQEGQGGGYTF.

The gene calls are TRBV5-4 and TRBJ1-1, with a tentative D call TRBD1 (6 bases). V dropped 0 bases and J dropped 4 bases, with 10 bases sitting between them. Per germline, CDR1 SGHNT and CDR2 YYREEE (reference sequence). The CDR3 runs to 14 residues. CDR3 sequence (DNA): TGTGCCAGCAGCTTGGTGGGGGGGCCCACTGAAGCTTTCTTT. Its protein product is CASSLVGGPTEAFF.